These 26 T cell receptor beta chains were sequenced from one sample in a study of CD8 T cells in Susac syndrome. Random hexamers were used to reverse transcribe the RNA input (0.5 to 1 ug). From the immunoSEQ multiplex PCR reads, TCRdb called clonotypes with MiXCR, one entry per CDR3 protein. Altogether about 180,000 distinct CDR3 sequences are present, approximately 95% being singletons, with the ten largest covering approximately 0.088%. The sequenced material came from CD4+ T cells from PBMCs. The receptors derive from a human donor with multiple sclerosis.

The V and J genes are TRBV29-1 and TRBJ1-6; D is possibly TRBD1 (6 bases). V was shortened by 7 bases and J by 7 bases, with 14 bases between the two germline ends. Per germline, CDR1 SQVTM and CDR2 ANQGSEA. The CDR3 has 13 amino acids. CDR3: CSAAGGFNSPLHF. For the CDR3, the DNA is TGCAGCGCGGCTGGGGGCTTCAATTCACCCCTCCACTTT.

The chain combines TRBV28 with TRBJ2-6; TRBD1 might be the D (6 bases). CDR1 and CDR2 from the germline V gene are MDHEN and SYDVKM. V dropped 5 bases and J dropped 2 bases, with 13 bases sitting between them. This CDR3 has 16 residues. The CDR3: CASSTTGSAGANVLTF. Written as DNA, the CDR3 is TGTGCCAGCAGTACTACAGGGTCCGCTGGGGCCAACGTCCTGACTTTC.

The V call is TRBV9, the J call TRBJ2-5; unclear D gene. There are 12 residues in the CDR3. V lost 3 bases and J lost 4, with 7 bases in between. The germline CDR1 and CDR2 sequences are SGDLS and YYNGEE. The CDR3 coding sequence is TGTGCCAGCAGCGCCCCTGGAGAGACCCAGTACTTC. Translated, it gives CASSAPGETQYF. The complete variable domain, with remaining parts taken from reference TRBV9 and TRBJ2-5, reads DSGVTQTPKHLITATGQRVTLRCSPRSGDLSVYWYQQSLDQGLQFLIQYYNGEERAKGNILERFSAQQFPDLHSELNLSSLELGDSALYFCASSAPGETQYFGPGTRLLVL.

The rearrangement uses TRBV12-3 or TRBV12-4 and TRBJ1-1; perhaps TRBD1 as D (6 bases). The V gene lost 3 bases and the J gene lost 3 bases, with 11 bases spanning the gap. The CDR3 length is 14 residues. The CDR3 nucleotides are TGTGCCAGCAGTTTCCTAGGGGGGGACACTGAAGCTTTCTTT. Amino acid sequence: CASSFLGGDTEAFF.

The V gene is TRBV24-1, the J gene TRBJ2-7; TRBD1 matches 8 bases. V lost 7 bases and J lost 2; bases outside the gene matches: 0. Germline V gene sequence: CDR1 KGHDR, CDR2 SFDVKD. The CDR3 contains 12 residues. The DNA of the CDR3 is TGTGCCACCAGGGACAGGGCCTACGAGCAGTACTTC. As protein: CATRDRAYEQYF.

V is TRBV3-1 and J is TRBJ1-2, with D maybe TRBD1 (5 bases). V lost 1 base and J lost 5, with 14 bases in between. CDR3 size: 15 residues. CDR1 is LGHDT and CDR2 is YNNKEL in the germline V gene (reference sequence). CDR3 loop: CASSQAGRAEYGYTF. The CDR3 nucleotides read TGTGCCAGCAGCCAAGCAGGGCGCGCCGAATATGGCTACACCTTC.

The gene calls are TRBV5-1 and TRBJ1-2; D may be TRBD1 (6 bases). The CDR3 sequence is 14 residues long. Trimming took off 0 bases at V and 4 bases at J, with 10 bases between the two ends. Germline lookup yields CDR1 SGHRS and CDR2 YFSETQ. The CDR3 loop is CASSLGRTVYGYTF. The DNA of the CDR3 is TGCGCCAGCAGCTTGGGCCGGACAGTCTATGGCTACACCTTC.

V usage is TRBV4-2 and J usage is TRBJ2-7; 8 bases match TRBD2. This CDR3 has 18 amino acids. The V gene's germline CDR1 is LGHNA and CDR2 YNFKEQ. V lost 0 bases and J lost 0; bases outside the gene matches: 10. CDR3 bases: TGTGCCAGCAGCCAAGATCTCGAGGAGGGACTAGGCTCCTACGAGCAGTACTTC. This codes for CASSQDLEEGLGSYEQYF.

The chain uses TRBV3-1 and TRBJ2-3; 9 nucleotides agree with TRBD1. Germline V lookup: CDR1 LGHDT, CDR2 YNNKEL (reference sequence). The CDR3 sequence is 15 residues long. The trim removed 4 bases at V and 3 bases at J, leaving 5 bases unmatched. This CDR3 is CASSLLTGGTDTQYF. The DNA of the CDR3 is TGTGCCAGCAGCCTCTTGACAGGGGGGACAGATACGCAGTATTTT.

The chain is built from TRBV18 and TRBJ1-1, with a possible D match to TRBD1 (5 bases). CDR1 KGHSH and CDR2 LQKENI come from the germline V gene. The CDR3 has 12 amino acids. V was clipped by 6 bases and J by 10 bases, with 15 bases between them. This CDR3 is CASSRGEGAAFF. The CDR3 coding sequence is TGTGCCAGCTCCCGAGGGGAGGGAGCAGCTTTCTTT.

The chain joins TRBV5-6 to TRBJ2-7; D may be TRBD2 (6 bases). The CDR3 is 16 residues long. V gave up 4 bases and J gave up 5 bases, with 22 bases separating them. The germline CDR1 and CDR2 sequences are SGHDT and YYEEEE. The CDR3 reads CASSKTGLRGWNEQYF. The CDR3 DNA is TGTGCCAGCAGCAAAACGGGACTCCGAGGTTGGAACGAGCAGTACTTC.

For the CDR3, the DNA is TGCAGTGCAACCCCCCTTTTAGACTACGAGCAGTACTTC. It is translated as CSATPLLDYEQYF. The chain has TRBV20-1 and TRBJ2-7; no reliable D call. V was trimmed by 6 bases and J by 3 bases, leaving 15 bases between them. The CDR3 covers 13 residues. Germline values: CDR1 DFQATT, CDR2 SNEGSKA (reference sequence).

This clonotype was seen a single time. V usage is TRBV20-1 and J usage is TRBJ2-3; unclear D gene. The CDR3 is 11 residues long. CDR1 is DFQATT, CDR2 SNEGSKA, per germline (reference sequence). V shed 4 bases and J shed 4 bases, with 6 bases lying between them. In DNA, the CDR3 is TGCAGTGCTACCAGACCAGATACGCAGTATTTT. It specifies CSATRPDTQYF.

The chain combines TRBV7-9 with TRBJ2-7; possible D gene TRBD2, 6 bases. The germline V gene encodes CDR1 SEHNR and CDR2 FQNEAQ (reference sequence). The CDR3 extends over 16 amino acids. The germline V and J ends were trimmed by 5 bases and 0 bases, with 17 bases remaining between them. The CDR3 DNA reads as TGTGCCAGCAGCGACCTGGGGCAGGGAGGCTCCTACGAGCAGTACTTC. It is translated as CASSDLGQGGSYEQYF. The full variable domain, with the rest looked up from reference TRBV7-9 and TRBJ2-7, is DTGVSQNPRHKITKRGQNVTFRCDPISEHNRLYWYRQTLGQGPEFLTYFQNEAQLEKSRLLSDRFSAERPKGSFSTLEIQRTEQGDSAMYLCASSDLGQGGSYEQYFGPGTRLTVT.

The rearrangement links TRBV29-1 to TRBJ1-5; D ambiguous. From germline, CDR1 is SQVTM and CDR2 ANQGSEA. With 4 bases removed from V and 5 bases from J, the gap between germline ends came to 9 bases. This CDR3 is built from 12 residues. The CDR3 loop reads CSVGHFDQPQHF. The CDR3 nucleotides are TGCAGCGTTGGACACTTCGATCAGCCCCAGCATTTT. The complete variable domain, with remaining parts taken from reference TRBV29-1 and TRBJ1-5, reads SAVISQKPSRDICQRGTSLTIQCQVDSQVTMMFWYRQQPGQSLTLIATANQGSEATYESGFVIDKFPISRPNLTFSTLTVSNMSPEDSSIYLCSVGHFDQPQHFGDGTRLSIL.

The gene calls are TRBV4-3 and TRBJ2-7; 7 bases line up with TRBD2. V lost 0 bases, J lost 3 bases, and 5 bases stayed unmatched. This CDR3 has 15 residues. From germline, CDR1 is LGHNA and CDR2 YSLEER. DNA for the CDR3: TGCGCCAGCAGCCAAGATTGGGAGGGGAACTACGAGCAGTACTTC. This sequence encodes CASSQDWEGNYEQYF.

This clonotype has more than one count but fewer than ten. This chain connects TRBV12-3 or TRBV12-4 to TRBJ1-6; D not certain. Between the trimmed V and J ends, which lost 1 base and 6 bases, there was a span of 7 bases. The CDR3 consists of 14 residues. CDR3 residues: CASSLGQFNSPLHF. CDR3 DNA sequence: TGTGCCAGCAGTTTAGGGCAGTTTAATTCACCCCTCCACTTT.

The chain is built from TRBV27 and TRBJ1-1, with D tentatively TRBD1 (5 bases). The CDR3 extends over 15 amino acids. CDR1 and CDR2 (germline): MNHEY, SMNVEV (reference sequence). V lost 2 bases, J lost 7 bases, and 17 bases lay in between. In DNA, the CDR3 is TGTGCCAGCAGTTTAGGCCCCCGAGGGGACGGTGAAGCTTTCTTT. This encodes CASSLGPRGDGEAFF.

CDR3 DNA sequence: TGTGCCAGCACAAAGGGACAGCCTTCCTTCTACGAGCAGTACTTC. It yields the protein CASTKGQPSFYEQYF. The rearrangement joins TRBV2 to TRBJ2-7; 7 nucleotides match TRBD1. Germline trimming cut 7 bases from V and 3 bases from J; bases unmatched to any gene: 12. From germline, CDR1 is SNHLY and CDR2 FYNNEI. This CDR3 contains 15 residues.

The chain combines TRBV3-1 with TRBJ1-4; D is ambiguous. Germline CDR1 reads LGHDT; CDR2 reads YNNKEL (reference sequence). V lost 6 bases, J lost 2 bases, and 13 bases lay in between. The CDR3 sequence is 15 residues long. In DNA, the CDR3 is TGTGCCAGCAGGCCAGGACGGTCGACTAATGAAAAACTGTTTTTT. Translation: CASRPGRSTNEKLFF.

This sequence joins TRBV12-3 or TRBV12-4 and TRBJ1-6; 10 positions match TRBD1. This CDR3 has 14 residues. The ends lost 6 bases at V and 9 bases at J; junction bases unmatched: 5. The CDR3 sequence: CASRRQGAGSPLHF. CDR3 nucleotides: TGTGCCAGCAGACGACAGGGGGCCGGTTCACCCCTCCACTTT.

V usage is TRBV5-1 and J usage is TRBJ2-3, with 12 bases fitting TRBD2. Germline values: CDR1 SGHRS, CDR2 YFSETQ. The CDR3 length is 16 residues. The ends lost 2 bases at V and 2 bases at J; junction bases unmatched: 3. CDR3 nucleotide sequence: TGCGCCAGCAGCTTTGGGACTAGCGGGCTCACAGATACGCAGTATTTT. Residues: CASSFGTSGLTDTQYF.

This clonotype was recorded only once. This chain uses TRBV27 with TRBJ1-5; 11 bases match TRBD1. Germline-derived CDR1 and CDR2 are MNHEY and SMNVEV (reference sequence). The CDR3 has 15 residues. The ends lost 6 bases at V and 6 bases at J; junction bases unmatched: 7. CDR3 in amino acids: CASSGGTGGGQPQHF. CDR3 nucleotide sequence: TGTGCCAGCAGCGGGGGGACAGGGGGTGGTCAGCCCCAGCATTTT.

This chain uses TRBV12-3 or TRBV12-4 with TRBJ2-7; no clear D gene. The CDR3 length is 15 residues. The ends were cut back, 3 bases at V and 2 bases at J, with 14 bases in the middle. CDR3 sequence: CASSLAHAVAYEQYF. CDR3 sequence (DNA): TGTGCCAGCAGTTTGGCACACGCCGTAGCCTACGAGCAGTACTTC.

V gene TRBV2 combines with J gene TRBJ1-2, with D uncertain. This CDR3 has 13 residues. Trimming shortened V by 5 bases and J by 6 bases, and 13 bases separated the two germline ends. Germline CDR1 SNHLY, CDR2 FYNNEI. The CDR3 DNA reads as TGTGCCAGCAGTTTCCTGACGGGGAATGGCTACACCTTC. Residues: CASSFLTGNGYTF.

This sequence joins TRBV18 and TRBJ2-4; 9 positions agree with TRBD1. V lost 2 bases, J lost 6 bases, and 5 bases stayed unmatched. This CDR3 has 15 amino acids. The germline V gene encodes CDR1 KGHSH and CDR2 LQKENI. CDR3 in amino acids: CASSPGTGQGNIQYF. The CDR3 nucleotides are TGTGCCAGCTCACCAGGGACAGGGCAGGGAAACATTCAGTACTTC.